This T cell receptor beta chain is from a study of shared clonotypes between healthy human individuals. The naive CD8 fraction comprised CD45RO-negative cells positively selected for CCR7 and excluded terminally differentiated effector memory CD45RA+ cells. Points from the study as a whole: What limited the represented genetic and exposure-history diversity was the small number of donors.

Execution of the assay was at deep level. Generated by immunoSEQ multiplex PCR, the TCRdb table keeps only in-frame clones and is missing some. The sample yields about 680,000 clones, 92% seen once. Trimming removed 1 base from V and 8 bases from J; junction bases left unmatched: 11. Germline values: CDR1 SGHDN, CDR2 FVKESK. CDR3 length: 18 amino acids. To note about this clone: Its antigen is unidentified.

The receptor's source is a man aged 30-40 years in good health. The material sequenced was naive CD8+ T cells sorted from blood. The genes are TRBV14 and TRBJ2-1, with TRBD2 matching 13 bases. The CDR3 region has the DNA TGTGCCAGCAGCCAAGGGCCCCCTACTAGCGGGAGGGCCTATGAGCAGTTCTTC. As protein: CASSQGPPTSGRAYEQFF.